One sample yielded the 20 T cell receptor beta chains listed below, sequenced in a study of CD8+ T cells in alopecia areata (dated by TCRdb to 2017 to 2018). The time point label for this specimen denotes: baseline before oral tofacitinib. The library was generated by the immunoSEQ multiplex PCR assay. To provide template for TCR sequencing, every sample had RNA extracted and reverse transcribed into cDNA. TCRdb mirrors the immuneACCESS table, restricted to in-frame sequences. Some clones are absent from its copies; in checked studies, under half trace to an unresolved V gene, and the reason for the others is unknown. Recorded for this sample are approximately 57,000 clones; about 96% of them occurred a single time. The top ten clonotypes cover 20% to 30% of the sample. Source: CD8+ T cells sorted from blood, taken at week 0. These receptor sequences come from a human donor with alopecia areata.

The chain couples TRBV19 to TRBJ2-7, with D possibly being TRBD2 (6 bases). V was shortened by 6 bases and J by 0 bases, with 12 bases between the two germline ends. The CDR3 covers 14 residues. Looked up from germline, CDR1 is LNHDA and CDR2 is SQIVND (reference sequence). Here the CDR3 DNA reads TGTGCCAGTAGGGAGGAGGGCACCTCCTACGAGCAGTACTTC. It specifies CASREEGTSYEQYF.

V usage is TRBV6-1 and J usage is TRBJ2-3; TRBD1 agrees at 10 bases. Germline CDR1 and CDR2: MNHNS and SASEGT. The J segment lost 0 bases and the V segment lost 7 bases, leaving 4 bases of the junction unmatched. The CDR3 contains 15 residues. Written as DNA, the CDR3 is TGTGCCAGCACTTGGGACAGGGGAAGCACAGATACGCAGTATTTT. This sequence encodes CASTWDRGSTDTQYF.

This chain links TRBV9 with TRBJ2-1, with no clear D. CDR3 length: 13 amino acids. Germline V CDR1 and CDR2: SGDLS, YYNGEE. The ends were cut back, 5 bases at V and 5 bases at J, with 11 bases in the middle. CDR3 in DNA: TGTGCCAGCAGGGGTAGCTTAAACAATGAGCAGTTCTTC. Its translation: CASRGSLNNEQFF.

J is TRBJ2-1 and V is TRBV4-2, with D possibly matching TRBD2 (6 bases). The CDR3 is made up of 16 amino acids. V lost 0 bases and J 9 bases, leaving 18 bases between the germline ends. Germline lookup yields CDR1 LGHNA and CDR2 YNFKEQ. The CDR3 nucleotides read TGTGCCAGCAGCCAAGACTCCACTAGCTCTCTCGGTGAGCAGTTCTTC. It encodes CASSQDSTSSLGEQFF.

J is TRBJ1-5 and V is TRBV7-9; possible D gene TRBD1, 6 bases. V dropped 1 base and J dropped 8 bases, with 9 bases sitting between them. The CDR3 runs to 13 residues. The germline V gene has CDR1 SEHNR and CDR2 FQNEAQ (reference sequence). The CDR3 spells CASSLEGGKPQHF. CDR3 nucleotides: TGTGCCAGCAGCTTAGAAGGGGGAAAGCCCCAGCATTTT.

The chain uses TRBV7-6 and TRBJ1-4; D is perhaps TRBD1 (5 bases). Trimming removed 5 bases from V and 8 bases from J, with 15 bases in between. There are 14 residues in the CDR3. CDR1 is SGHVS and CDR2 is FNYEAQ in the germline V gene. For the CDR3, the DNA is TGTGCCAGCAGCCCCGGCCAGGGTCTCGAAAAACTGTTTTTT. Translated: CASSPGQGLEKLFF.

This chain's CDR3 is CSVEVALLQYF. CDR3 coding DNA: TGCAGCGTTGAAGTGGCTCTCCTTCAGTACTTC. The chain employs TRBV29-1 and TRBJ2-7; D remains unclear. V lost 1 base and J 10 bases, leaving 11 bases between the germline ends. The CDR3 contains 11 residues. Germline CDR1 and CDR2: SQVTM and ANQGSEA.

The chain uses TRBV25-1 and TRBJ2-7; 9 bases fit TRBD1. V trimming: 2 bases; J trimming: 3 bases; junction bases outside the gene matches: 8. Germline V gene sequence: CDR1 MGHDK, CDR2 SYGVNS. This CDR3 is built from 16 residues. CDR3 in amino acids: CASSETGGAGFYEQYF. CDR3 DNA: TGTGCCAGCAGTGAAACAGGGGGCGCTGGGTTCTACGAGCAGTACTTC.

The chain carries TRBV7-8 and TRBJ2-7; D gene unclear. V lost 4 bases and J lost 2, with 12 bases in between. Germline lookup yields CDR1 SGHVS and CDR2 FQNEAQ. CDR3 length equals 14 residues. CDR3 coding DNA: TGTGCCAGCAGCTCCCGGTCCGGCCCCTACGAGCAGTACTTC. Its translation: CASSSRSGPYEQYF.

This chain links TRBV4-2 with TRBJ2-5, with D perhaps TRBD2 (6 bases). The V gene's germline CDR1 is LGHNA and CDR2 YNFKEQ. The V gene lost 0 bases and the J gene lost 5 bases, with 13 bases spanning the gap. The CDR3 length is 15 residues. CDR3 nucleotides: TGTGCCAGCAGCCAAGATCGAACGGGGGAGGAGACCCAGTACTTC. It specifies CASSQDRTGEETQYF.

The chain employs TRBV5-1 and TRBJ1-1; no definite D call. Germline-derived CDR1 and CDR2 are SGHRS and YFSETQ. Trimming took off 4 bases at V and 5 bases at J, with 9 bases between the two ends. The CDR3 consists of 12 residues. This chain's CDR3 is CASSQRGTEAFF. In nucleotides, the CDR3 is TGCGCCAGCAGCCAGAGAGGGACTGAAGCTTTCTTT. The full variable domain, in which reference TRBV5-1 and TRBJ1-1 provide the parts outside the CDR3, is KAGVTQTPRYLIKTRGQQVTLSCSPISGHRSVSWYQQTPGQGLQFLFEYFSETQRNKGNFPGRFSGRQFSNSRSEMNVSTLELGDSALYLCASSQRGTEAFFGQGTRLTVV.

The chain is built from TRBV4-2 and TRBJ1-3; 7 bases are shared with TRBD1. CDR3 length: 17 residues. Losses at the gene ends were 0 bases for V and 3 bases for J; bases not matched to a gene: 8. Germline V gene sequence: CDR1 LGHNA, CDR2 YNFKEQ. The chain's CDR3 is CASSQDVKGAYGNTIYF. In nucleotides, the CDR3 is TGTGCCAGCAGCCAAGATGTGAAGGGGGCATATGGAAACACCATATATTTT.

CDR3: CASSSPDRGEEKLFF. For the CDR3, the DNA is TGTGCCAGCAGCTCCCCGGACAGGGGAGAGGAAAAACTGTTTTTT. The chain employs TRBV7-9 and TRBJ1-4, with TRBD1 identical over 9 bases. The CDR3 is 15 amino acids. Trimming cost V 4 bases and J 8 bases; bases outside gene matches: 8. Germline values: CDR1 SEHNR, CDR2 FQNEAQ (reference sequence).

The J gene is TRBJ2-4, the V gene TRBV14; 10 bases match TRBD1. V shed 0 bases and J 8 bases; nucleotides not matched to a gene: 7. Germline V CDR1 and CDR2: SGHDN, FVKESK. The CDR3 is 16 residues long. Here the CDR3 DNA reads TGTGCCAGCAGCCAAGAGGGACAGGGGTATCGGGACATTCAGTACTTC. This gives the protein CASSQEGQGYRDIQYF.

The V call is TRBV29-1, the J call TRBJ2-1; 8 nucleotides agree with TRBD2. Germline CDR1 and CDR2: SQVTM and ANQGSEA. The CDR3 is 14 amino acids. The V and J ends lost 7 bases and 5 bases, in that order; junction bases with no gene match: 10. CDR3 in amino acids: CSGGFSGDHNEQFF. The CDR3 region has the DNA TGCAGCGGGGGGTTTAGCGGGGACCACAATGAGCAGTTCTTC.

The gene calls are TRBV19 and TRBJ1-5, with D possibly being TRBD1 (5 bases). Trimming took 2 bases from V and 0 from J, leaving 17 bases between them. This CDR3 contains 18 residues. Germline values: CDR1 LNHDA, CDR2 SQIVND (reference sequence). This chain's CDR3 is CASSISLRNRYSNQPQHF. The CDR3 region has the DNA TGTGCCAGTAGTATAAGTCTACGGAACAGGTATAGCAATCAGCCCCAGCATTTT.

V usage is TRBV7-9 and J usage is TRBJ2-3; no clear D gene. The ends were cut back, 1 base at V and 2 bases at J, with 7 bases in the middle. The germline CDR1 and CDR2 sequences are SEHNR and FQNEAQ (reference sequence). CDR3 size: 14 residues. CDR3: CASSLEVYTDTQYF. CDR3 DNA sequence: TGTGCCAGCAGCTTAGAAGTATACACAGATACGCAGTATTTT.

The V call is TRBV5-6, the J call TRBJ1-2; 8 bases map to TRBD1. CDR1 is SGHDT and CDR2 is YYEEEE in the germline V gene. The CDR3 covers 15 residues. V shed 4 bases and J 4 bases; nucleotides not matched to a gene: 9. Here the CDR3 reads CASSQGAATTYGYTF. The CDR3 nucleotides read TGTGCCAGCAGCCAGGGGGCCGCTACCACCTATGGCTACACCTTC.

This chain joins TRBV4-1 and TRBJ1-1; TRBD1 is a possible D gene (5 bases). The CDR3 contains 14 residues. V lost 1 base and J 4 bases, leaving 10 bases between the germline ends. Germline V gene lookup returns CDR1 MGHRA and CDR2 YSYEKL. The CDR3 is CASSQVGGVTEAFF. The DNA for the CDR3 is TGCGCCAGCAGCCAAGTCGGGGGTGTCACTGAAGCTTTCTTT.

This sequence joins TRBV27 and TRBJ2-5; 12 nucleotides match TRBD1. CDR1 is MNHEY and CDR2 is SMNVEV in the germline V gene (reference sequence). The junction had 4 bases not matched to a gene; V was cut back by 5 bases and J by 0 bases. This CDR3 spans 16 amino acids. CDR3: CASSAGTGGNQETQYF. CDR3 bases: TGTGCCAGCAGTGCCGGGACAGGGGGCAACCAAGAGACCCAGTACTTC.